This TCR beta chain was sequenced in a study of shared clonotypes between healthy human individuals. On the study more broadly: CD4 naive and memory got three plates each, CD8 naive two, CD8 memory one. Study outcomes and limitations: Researchers sampled blood only, noting tissue repertoires likely differ. Clonotype sharing among donors, it was expected, would be affected by sequencing depth.

CD45RO-negative, CCR7-selected cells formed the naive CD8 fraction, which excluded terminally differentiated effector memory CD45RA+ cells. Everyone who donated was a Caucasian adult who lived in Nashville, Tennessee. Turning to this clone: The antigen is undetermined.

Assay used: immunoSEQ multiplex PCR; TCRdb lists only in-frame clones, some missing. The profile covers around 2,000,000 clones, with approximately 94% appearing a single time and roughly 1% taken by the ten largest. Trimming removed 5 bases at V and 8 bases at J, with 10 bases between. The length of the CDR3 is 13 residues. CDR1 and CDR2 (germline): MNHEY, SMNVEV (reference sequence). The receptor was derived from a man between 18 and 35 years old in good health. Source material: naive CD8+ T cells sorted from blood. The genes are TRBV27 and TRBJ1-6, with no clear D. The CDR3 DNA follows: TGTGCCAGCAGTCCCAAGTGGGATTCACCCCTCCACTTT. As protein: CASSPKWDSPLHF.